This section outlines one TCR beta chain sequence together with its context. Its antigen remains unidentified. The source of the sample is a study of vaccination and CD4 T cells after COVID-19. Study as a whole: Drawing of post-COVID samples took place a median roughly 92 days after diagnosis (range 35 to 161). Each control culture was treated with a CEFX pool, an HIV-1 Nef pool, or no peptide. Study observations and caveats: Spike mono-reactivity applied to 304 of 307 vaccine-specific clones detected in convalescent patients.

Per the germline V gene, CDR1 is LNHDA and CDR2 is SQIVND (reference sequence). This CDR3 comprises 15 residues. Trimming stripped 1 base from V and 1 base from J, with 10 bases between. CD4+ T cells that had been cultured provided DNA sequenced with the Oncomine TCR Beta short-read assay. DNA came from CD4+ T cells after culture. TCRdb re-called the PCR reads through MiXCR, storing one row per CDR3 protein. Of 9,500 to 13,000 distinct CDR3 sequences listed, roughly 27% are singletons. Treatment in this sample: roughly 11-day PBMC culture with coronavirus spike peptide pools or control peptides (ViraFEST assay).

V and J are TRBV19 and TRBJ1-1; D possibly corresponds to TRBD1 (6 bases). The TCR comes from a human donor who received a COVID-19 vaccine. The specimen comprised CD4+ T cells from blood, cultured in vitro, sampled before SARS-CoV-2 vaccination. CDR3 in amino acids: CASSIGRGANTEAFF. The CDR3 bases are TGTGCCAGTAGTATAGGGCGGGGGGCGAACACTGAAGCTTTCTTT.